The TCR beta chain described here comes from a study of blood T cell repertoires in COVID-19. Background on the study: The samples span acute and convalescent COVID-19 from the United States, Italy and Spain. The analysed material was cDNA or gDNA that came from T cells, B-cell-depleted T cells, or PBMCs.

This clone was seen a handful of times. The CDR3 is 18 amino acids. V lost 1 base and J lost 1, with 14 bases in between. Germline CDR1 is MDHEN and CDR2 is SYDVKM. Original analysis: It was from reference gene primer amplification that nucleated cell counts were estimated. Generated by immunoSEQ multiplex PCR, the TCRdb table keeps only in-frame clones and is missing some. V and J calls and clone size are given by that table; D and trimming were obtained from the DNA. The data show roughly 150,000 clones, with around four fifths seen just once and under 2.5% held by the top ten. This receptor was obtained from a woman aged 80 or over with acute or convalescent COVID-19. The specimen sequenced was peripheral blood. This sequence joins TRBV28 and TRBJ1-6, with D hard to call. In nucleotides, the CDR3 is TGTGCCAGCAGTTTATTAAGCCCGTCGGGTTCCTATAATTCACCCCTCCACTTT. Amino acids: CASSLLSPSGSYNSPLHF.